The 25 T cell receptor beta chains in this list originate from one sample, sequenced in a study of blood T cell repertoires in COVID-19. Here immunoSEQ multiplex PCR was the method, and the copy in TCRdb shows in-frame clones only, minus some. The sample has 250,000 or so clones; under 90% are singletons. The sequencing input was PBMCs or T cells enriched from blood (not recorded which). The receptors here all came from a woman aged 40 to 50 who had been exposed to COVID-19.

This clone was counted between two and nine times. This chain connects TRBV7-9 to TRBJ1-1, with D perhaps TRBD1 (5 bases). This CDR3 spans 12 amino acids. V was shortened by 11 bases and J by 3 bases, with 13 bases between the two germline ends. The germline V gene encodes CDR1 SEHNR and CDR2 FQNEAQ (reference sequence). The CDR3 is CAGQGGDTEAFF. CDR3 bases: TGTGCCGGTCAGGGAGGGGACACTGAAGCTTTCTTT.

The chain joins TRBV6-5 to TRBJ2-2; a possible D gene is TRBD2 (6 bases). This CDR3 spans 16 amino acids. The germline V gene encodes CDR1 MNHEY and CDR2 SVGAGI. Trimming pared 2 bases from V and 3 bases from J, leaving 13 bases between. CDR3 loop: CASSYHAREDTGELFF. CDR3 bases: TGTGCCAGCAGTTACCACGCAAGGGAGGACACCGGGGAGCTGTTTTTT.

The rearrangement uses TRBV6-1 and TRBJ2-2, with 11 positions matching TRBD2. Trimming took 2 bases from V and 1 from J; bases not matched to a gene: 9. Germline V gives CDR1 MNHNS, CDR2 SASEGT. CDR3 length equals 19 residues. CDR3 in amino acids: CASSELGLTSGGNTGELFF. The CDR3 DNA follows: TGTGCCAGCAGTGAATTAGGCCTCACTAGCGGGGGGAACACCGGGGAGCTGTTTTTT.

V usage is TRBV7-6 and J usage is TRBJ1-2; D remains ambiguous. Trimming cost V 0 bases and J 2 bases, with 4 bases left between them. Germline V lookup: CDR1 SGHVS, CDR2 FNYEAQ. The CDR3 covers 13 residues. CDR3 sequence reads: CASSLAENYGYTF. DNA for the CDR3: TGTGCCAGCAGCTTAGCGGAGAACTATGGCTACACCTTC.

The chain joins TRBV7-6 to TRBJ2-1, with 10 bases identical to TRBD2. The CDR3 sequence is 16 residues long. Germline assignment: CDR1 SGHVS and CDR2 FNYEAQ. V lost 1 base, J lost 4 bases, and 4 bases stayed unmatched. The DNA of the CDR3 is TGTGCCAGCAGCTTAGGAACTAGCGGGGTATACAATGAGCAGTTCTTC. Amino acids: CASSLGTSGVYNEQFF.

This chain joins TRBV3-1 (or the pseudogene TRBV3-2) and TRBJ2-5; TRBD2 agrees at 8 bases. In germline, CDR1 is LGHDT, CDR2 YNNKEL (reference sequence). The CDR3 sequence is 16 residues long. The J segment lost 0 bases and the V segment lost 2 bases, leaving 5 bases of the junction unmatched. The CDR3 loop is CASSQPGGADQETQYF. The DNA for the CDR3 is TGTGCCAGCAGCCAACCGGGGGGGGCCGACCAAGAGACCCAGTACTTC.

The V gene is TRBV12-3 or TRBV12-4, the J gene TRBJ1-6, with D perhaps matching TRBD1 (6 bases). CDR3 length: 12 residues. V was cut by 4 bases and J by 9 bases, with 7 bases left in between. CDR3 amino acids: CASSSRGSPLHF. CDR3 in DNA: TGTGCCAGCAGTTCCAGGGGTTCACCCCTCCACTTT.

This clone was detected a few times. V and J are TRBV7-2 and TRBJ1-6, with 7 nucleotides matching TRBD1. This CDR3 region has 16 residues. The V gene's germline CDR1 is SGHTA and CDR2 FQGNSA. The V and J ends lost 5 bases and 9 bases, in that order; junction bases with no gene match: 13. The CDR3 spells CASSPQGGPNGSPLHF. Written as DNA, the CDR3 is TGTGCCAGCAGCCCGCAGGGGGGCCCGAACGGTTCACCCCTCCACTTT.

This chain connects TRBV19 to TRBJ2-1, with D tentatively TRBD2 (6 bases). This CDR3 contains 13 residues. V was shortened by 6 bases and J by 13 bases, with 19 bases between the two germline ends. Germline V gene data show CDR1 as LNHDA and CDR2 as SQIVND (reference sequence). CDR3 bases: TGTGCCAGTAGCCAAGGGGCGGAGGGCCCCCAGTTCTTC. Protein product: CASSQGAEGPQFF.

The J gene is TRBJ1-4, the V gene TRBV2; 8 bases are a match to TRBD1. This CDR3 is 16 amino acids long. Germline trimming cut 1 base from V and 8 bases from J; bases unmatched to any gene: 9. Per germline, CDR1 SNHLY and CDR2 FYNNEI. The CDR3: CASSEGRTGRNEKLFF. The CDR3 DNA sequence: TGTGCCAGCAGTGAAGGACGGACAGGGAGGAACGAAAAACTGTTTTTT.

V gene TRBV9 combines with J gene TRBJ2-5; 11 nucleotides align to TRBD2. The germline V gene encodes CDR1 SGDLS and CDR2 YYNGEE. There are 17 residues in the CDR3. V gave up 3 bases and J gave up 5 bases; unmatched junction bases: 12. CDR3: CASSDSTSGDPKETQYF. CDR3 DNA sequence: TGTGCCAGCAGCGACTCGACTAGCGGGGACCCTAAGGAGACCCAGTACTTC.

This clone was recorded only once. The chain is built from TRBV13 and TRBJ2-2; D is ambiguous. The V end lost 4 bases, the J end lost 6 bases, and 6 bases lay between the germline ends. This CDR3 region has 12 residues. The germline V gene has CDR1 PRHDT and CDR2 FYEKMQ (reference sequence). CDR3 in amino acids: CASSYQAGELFF. CDR3 bases: TGTGCCAGCAGCTACCAGGCCGGGGAGCTGTTTTTT.

This clone has a handful of counts. The chain has TRBV6-5 and TRBJ1-1; D is unclear. Germline V CDR1 and CDR2: MNHEY, SVGAGI. The CDR3 contains 12 residues. V lost 11 bases and J lost 0, with 10 bases in between. The CDR3 bases are TGTGCCTGCCGGAGCTTGAACACTGAAGCTTTCTTT. It specifies CACRSLNTEAFF.

This sequence joins TRBV7-2 and TRBJ2-5; TRBD2 agrees at 9 bases. Losses at the gene ends were 3 bases for V and 1 base for J; bases not matched to a gene: 6. CDR3 length: 16 amino acids. Germline V gene sequence: CDR1 SGHTA, CDR2 FQGNSA. CDR3 in DNA: TGTGCCAGCAGCTTTGGGAGCGGGGGGTTCCAAGAGACCCAGTACTTC. This gives the protein CASSFGSGGFQETQYF.

The V call is TRBV6-5, the J call TRBJ1-4; 7 bases map to TRBD1. The germline V gene encodes CDR1 MNHEY and CDR2 SVGAGI. The CDR3 has 15 amino acids. The V segment lost 7 bases and the J segment 5 bases; nucleotides outside the gene matches: 10. This chain's CDR3 is CASIIATGTNEKLFF. CDR3 in DNA: TGTGCCAGCATTATAGCGACAGGGACGAATGAAAAACTGTTTTTT.

A single count supports this clone. The V gene is TRBV5-1, the J gene TRBJ2-3, with 9 bases that match TRBD2. Losses at the gene ends were 1 base for V and 5 bases for J; bases not matched to a gene: 5. CDR1 SGHRS and CDR2 YFSETQ come from the germline V gene. CDR3 size: 15 residues. The CDR3 is CASSLYAGGQDTQYF. Written as DNA, the CDR3 is TGCGCCAGCAGCTTGTATGCGGGGGGGCAAGATACGCAGTATTTT.

The sample holds one count of this clone. The CDR3 DNA follows: TGTGCCAGCAGGAGGGGACAGAGCACAGATACGCAGTATTTT. This codes for CASRRGQSTDTQYF. The genes are TRBV11-3 and TRBJ2-3; 7 bases are a match to TRBD1. Germline V gene data show CDR1 as SGHNT and CDR2 as YENEEA. There are 14 residues in the CDR3. V was clipped by 6 bases and J by 0 bases; unmatched bases: 3. Combining the CDR3 with reference TRBV11-3 and TRBJ2-3 gives the whole variable domain EAGVVQSPRYKIIEKKQPVAFWCNPISGHNTLYWYLQNLGQGPELLIRYENEEAVDDSQLPKDRFSAERLKGVDSTLKIQPAELGDSAVYLCASRRGQSTDTQYFGPGTRLTVL.

The rearrangement joins TRBV4-2 to TRBJ2-5, with 10 nucleotides matching TRBD2. The V and J ends lost 1 base and 3 bases, in that order; junction bases with no gene match: 5. CDR1 LGHNA and CDR2 YNFKEQ come from the germline V gene. This CDR3 spans 16 amino acids. The CDR3 nucleotides are TGTGCCAGCAGCCAAGCCGCTAGCGGGGGAAAAGAGACCCAGTACTTC. It is translated as CASSQAASGGKETQYF.

This chain joins TRBV27 and TRBJ2-7, with 9 positions matching TRBD1. The CDR3 consists of 14 residues. Germline trimming cut 10 bases from V and 3 bases from J; bases unmatched to any gene: 10. Germline CDR1 reads MNHEY; CDR2 reads SMNVEV (reference sequence). In DNA, the CDR3 is TGTGCCACCCAACCGGACAGGGGCCACTACGAGCAGTACTTC. It specifies CATQPDRGHYEQYF.

The CDR3 spells CASSQDPTYRVNYGYTF. CDR3 nucleotide sequence: TGTGCCAGCAGCCAAGATCCGACTTACAGGGTCAACTATGGCTACACCTTC. The genes are TRBV3-1 (or the pseudogene TRBV3-2) and TRBJ1-2; the D gene is possibly TRBD1 (6 bases). The CDR3 consists of 17 residues. Germline CDR1 is LGHDT and CDR2 is YNNKEL (reference sequence). V dropped 0 bases and J dropped 2 bases, with 16 bases sitting between them.

In this sample, this clone turned up a few times. CDR3 loop: CASRQTSAHEQYF. As DNA, the CDR3 is TGTGCCAGTAGACAGACTAGCGCCCACGAGCAGTACTTC. V is TRBV19 and J is TRBJ2-7; 8 bases align to TRBD2. V lost 6 bases and J lost 5; bases outside the gene matches: 6. The V gene's germline CDR1 is LNHDA and CDR2 SQIVND (reference sequence). The CDR3 spans 13 residues.

The sample holds a few counts of this clone. The chain links TRBV5-1 to TRBJ2-2; TRBD1 matches at 9 bases. The V gene end was trimmed by 4 bases and the J gene end by 7 bases; junction bases not matched to a gene: 11. This CDR3 has 16 amino acids. Germline values: CDR1 SGHRS, CDR2 YFSETQ. CDR3 sequence: CASSPTSDRGVGELFF. The CDR3 DNA sequence: TGCGCCAGCAGCCCAACTTCCGACAGGGGGGTCGGGGAGCTGTTTTTT. Based on the CDR3 plus reference TRBV5-1 and TRBJ2-2, the full variable domain is KAGVTQTPRYLIKTRGQQVTLSCSPISGHRSVSWYQQTPGQGLQFLFEYFSETQRNKGNFPGRFSGRQFSNSRSEMNVSTLELGDSALYLCASSPTSDRGVGELFFGEGSRLTVL.

This chain uses TRBV19 with TRBJ1-5; D unclear. This CDR3 region has 13 residues. Germline V CDR1 and CDR2: LNHDA, SQIVND (reference sequence). Trimming stripped 3 bases from V and 5 bases from J, with 8 bases between. CDR3 DNA sequence: TGTGCCAGTAGTATGGCGGGAGATCAGCCCCAGCATTTT. It encodes CASSMAGDQPQHF.

This sequence joins TRBV5-5 and TRBJ1-4, with D possibly TRBD1 on 5 matching bases. CDR1 and CDR2 (germline): SGHKS, YYEKEE (reference sequence). The ends were cut back, 0 bases at V and 5 bases at J, with 11 bases in the middle. The CDR3 loop spans 15 amino acids. The CDR3 is CASSLARASNEKLFF. The CDR3 DNA sequence: TGTGCCAGCAGCTTGGCCAGGGCCTCAAATGAAAAACTGTTTTTT.

The chain is built from TRBV6-1 and TRBJ2-3; 8 bases are a match to TRBD2. The length of the CDR3 is 18 residues. The junction had 13 bases not matched to a gene; V was cut back by 3 bases and J by 2 bases. Germline CDR1 is MNHNS and CDR2 is SASEGT. In DNA, the CDR3 is TGTGCCAGCAGTGACCTGCCCTCCTTAGCGGGGCACACAGATACGCAGTATTTT. It specifies CASSDLPSLAGHTDTQYF.